Below, 23 T cell receptor beta chains from the same sample are listed, as sequenced in a study of beta chain features in type 1 diabetes. cDNA synthesis used the whole RNA isolate, giving expressed TCRB sequences. Sequencing used immunoSEQ multiplex PCR; TCRdb keeps in-frame clones, though not all of them. This sample has hundreds of thousands of clones, with approximately 11% found just once. Sequencing was carried out using naive CD4+ T cells from blood. These receptors all come from a woman in her 30s in good health.

There are a few counts of this clone. The V gene is TRBV9, the J gene TRBJ2-2, with 11 bases lining up with TRBD2. With 4 bases clipped from V and 3 bases from J, the junction kept 11 bases outside the gene matches. The CDR3 length is 18 residues. CDR1 and CDR2 from the germline V gene are SGDLS and YYNGEE. The CDR3 loop is CASSLDSSGRLYTGELFF. The DNA of the CDR3 is TGTGCCAGCAGCCTAGACTCTAGCGGGAGGCTATACACCGGGGAGCTGTTTTTT.

The J gene is TRBJ2-7, the V gene TRBV6-6; D not resolved. The CDR3 has 12 amino acids. V was pared by 3 bases and J by 3 bases, with 6 bases between. The germline V gene has CDR1 MNHNY and CDR2 SVGAGI (reference sequence). CDR3 sequence (DNA): TGTGCCAGCAGTTATCAGGACTACGAGCAGTACTTC. Translated, it gives CASSYQDYEQYF.

This clone was seen a handful of times. This chain connects TRBV7-2 to TRBJ2-3; 11 bases are a match to TRBD2. The germline V gene encodes CDR1 SGHTA and CDR2 FQGNSA. The CDR3 spans 17 residues. Trimming took 5 bases from V and 0 from J; bases not matched to a gene: 7. In nucleotides, the CDR3 is TGTGCCAGCAGCCGCTTGGGACTAGCGGCTAGCACAGATACGCAGTATTTT. It is translated as CASSRLGLAASTDTQYF.

Remarks on this clone: Distinct nucleotide sequences in the sample also encode this CDR3. The V gene is TRBV6-5, the J gene TRBJ1-5, with 10 bases identical to TRBD1. The CDR3 spans 14 residues. After removal of 3 bases from V and 7 bases from J, the junction contained 3 bases not matched to a gene. In germline, CDR1 is MNHEY, CDR2 SVGAGI. CDR3: CASSYQTGGQPQHF. The DNA of the CDR3 is TGTGCCAGCAGTTATCAGACAGGGGGCCAGCCCCAGCATTTT.

The V call is TRBV13, the J call TRBJ2-7, with D tentatively TRBD2 (7 bases). The V end lost 8 bases, the J end lost 3 bases, and 14 bases lay between the germline ends. This CDR3 comprises 13 residues. The germline CDR1 and CDR2 sequences are PRHDT and FYEKMQ (reference sequence). The CDR3 nucleotides read TGTGCCAGCCTTAGGGGGAGGGGCTACGAGCAGTACTTC. It is translated as CASLRGRGYEQYF.

The gene calls are TRBV7-9 and TRBJ2-1, with 11 positions matching TRBD2. Germline trimming cut 4 bases from V and 8 bases from J; bases unmatched to any gene: 7. CDR1 and CDR2 from the germline V gene are SEHNR and FQNEAQ (reference sequence). CDR3 length: 15 residues. CDR3 amino acids: CASSSTSGSVHEQFF. CDR3 DNA: TGTGCCAGCAGCTCAACTAGCGGGAGTGTCCATGAGCAGTTCTTC.

Only a few counts were recorded for this clone. The V and J genes are TRBV29-1 and TRBJ1-2; the D gene is possibly TRBD1 (6 bases). CDR1 is SQVTM, CDR2 ANQGSEA, per germline. This CDR3 spans 13 amino acids. V was shortened by 4 bases and J by 5 bases, with 14 bases between the two germline ends. CDR3 sequence: CSVGSGQLYGYTF. Here the CDR3 DNA reads TGCAGCGTTGGATCGGGACAATTATATGGCTACACCTTC.

This clone was seen a handful of times. The rearrangement joins TRBV30 to TRBJ2-5; 9 bases align to TRBD1. The CDR3 has 15 residues. In germline, CDR1 is GTSNPN, CDR2 SVGIG (reference sequence). V lost 3 bases and J lost 4; bases outside the gene matches: 9. The CDR3 sequence: CAWRGQGGLRETQYF. The CDR3, as DNA: TGTGCCTGGAGGGGACAGGGCGGATTAAGAGAGACCCAGTACTTC.

J is TRBJ2-7 and V is TRBV29-1; 8 bases fit TRBD1. The ends lost 4 bases at V and 3 bases at J; junction bases unmatched: 8. CDR1 is SQVTM and CDR2 is ANQGSEA in the germline V gene. This CDR3 has 14 residues. The CDR3 nucleotides are TGCAGCGTTGTAGCAGGGGGCGCTTACTACGAGCAGTACTTC. Translating gives CSVVAGGAYYEQYF.

This rearrangement joins TRBV23-1 to TRBJ1-2, with 7 positions matching TRBD1. TRBV23-1 counts as an open reading frame of uncertain function. The junction had 6 bases not matched to a gene; V was cut back by 9 bases and J by 2 bases. The CDR3 totals 13 residues. The CDR3 region is CARRDSKNYGYTF. The CDR3 DNA reads as TGCGCCAGGAGGGACAGCAAAAACTATGGCTACACCTTC.

This rearrangement joins TRBV29-1 to TRBJ2-1; weak D call: TRBD1 (6 bases). The CDR3 sequence is 15 residues long. The ends were cut back, 5 bases at V and 0 bases at J, with 14 bases in the middle. Per the germline V gene, CDR1 is SQVTM and CDR2 is ANQGSEA. The CDR3 loop reads CSVPKQGPSYNEQFF. The CDR3 region has the DNA TGCAGCGTTCCAAAGCAGGGGCCCTCCTACAATGAGCAGTTCTTC.

The V and J genes are TRBV6-5 and TRBJ1-5; D ambiguous. Germline loops: CDR1 MNHEY, CDR2 SVGAGI. V lost 0 bases, J lost 4 bases, and 7 bases lay in between. The CDR3 length is 14 residues. The CDR3 loop reads CASSYSTGNQPQHF. In DNA form, the CDR3 reads TGTGCCAGCAGTTACTCGACGGGAAATCAGCCCCAGCATTTT.

This clone was detected a few times. The genes are TRBV18 and TRBJ2-1, with 10 bases identical to TRBD2. Germline V gives CDR1 KGHSH, CDR2 LQKENI. The CDR3 runs to 15 residues. J lost 9 bases, V lost 3 bases, and 8 bases had no gene match. The CDR3 here is CASSPSSGSVGEQFF. CDR3 bases: TGTGCCAGCTCACCGTCTAGCGGGAGTGTGGGTGAGCAGTTCTTC.

This chain links TRBV7-2 with TRBJ2-7; TRBD1 aligns across 8 bases. Germline CDR1 reads SGHTA; CDR2 reads FQGNSA. Losses at the gene ends were 5 bases for V and 0 bases for J; bases not matched to a gene: 3. The CDR3 consists of 14 residues. The CDR3 coding sequence is TGTGCCAGCAGCAGGGACAGGAGCTCCTACGAGCAGTACTTC. This gives the protein CASSRDRSSYEQYF.

The chain has TRBV9 and TRBJ2-2; 12 positions match TRBD2. Germline CDR1 reads SGDLS; CDR2 reads YYNGEE. Trimming cost V 3 bases and J 6 bases; bases outside gene matches: 3. The CDR3 spans 15 residues. The CDR3 DNA sequence: TGTGCCAGCAGCGAGACTAGCGGGAGCTCCGGGGAGCTGTTTTTT. Protein sequence: CASSETSGSSGELFF.

This clone has more than one count but fewer than ten. The rearrangement links TRBV9 to TRBJ2-2; D perhaps matches TRBD2 (6 bases). Looked up from germline, CDR1 is SGDLS and CDR2 is YYNGEE. The CDR3 spans 14 residues. The V gene lost 4 bases and the J gene lost 6 bases, with 13 bases spanning the gap. In DNA form, the CDR3 reads TGTGCCAGCAGCCCCCGACTAGACCCCGGGGAGCTGTTTTTT. Translation gives CASSPRLDPGELFF. Supplemented by reference TRBV9 and TRBJ2-2, the full variable domain reads DSGVTQTPKHLITATGQRVTLRCSPRSGDLSVYWYQQSLDQGLQFLIQYYNGEERAKGNILERFSAQQFPDLHSELNLSSLELGDSALYFCASSPRLDPGELFFGEGSRLTVL.

V usage is TRBV19 and J usage is TRBJ1-5; possibly TRBD1 for D (5 bases). This CDR3 spans 12 amino acids. Trimming stripped 3 bases from V and 6 bases from J, with 6 bases between. Germline assignment: CDR1 LNHDA and CDR2 SQIVND (reference sequence). This CDR3 reads CASSMGGQPQHF. The CDR3 DNA is TGTGCCAGTAGTATGGGGGGTCAGCCCCAGCATTTT.

This clone was seen only a few times. This chain links TRBV18 with TRBJ2-7, with unresolved D. This CDR3 spans 11 amino acids. The germline V gene has CDR1 KGHSH and CDR2 LQKENI. V lost 1 base and J 7 bases, leaving 5 bases between the germline ends. The CDR3 reads CASSPLEEQYF. DNA of the CDR3: TGTGCCAGCTCACCACTAGAAGAGCAGTACTTC.

This clone was seen only a few times. The chain combines TRBV7-9 with TRBJ2-3, with TRBD1 matching 9 bases. CDR3 length: 19 amino acids. Germline lookup yields CDR1 SEHNR and CDR2 FQNEAQ (reference sequence). V shed 5 bases, J shed 9 bases, and the junction held 24 bases outside the gene matches. The CDR3 protein is CASSQDGNTLWGQGSTQYF. In nucleotides, the CDR3 is TGTGCCAGCAGCCAGGACGGAAATACATTGTGGGGACAGGGAAGCACGCAGTATTTT.

This clone was picked up one time. The chain carries TRBV28 and TRBJ1-2; a weak D match, TRBD1 (6 bases). Trimming took off 5 bases at V and 7 bases at J, with 14 bases between the two ends. In germline, CDR1 is MDHEN, CDR2 SYDVKM. There are 13 residues in the CDR3. CDR3 coding DNA: TGTGCCAGCAGTATTGGGACATCGGTTGGCTACACCTTC. Translation gives CASSIGTSVGYTF.

This clone was observed a handful of times. The rearrangement links TRBV30 to TRBJ2-1; 13 positions agree with TRBD2. Germline V gene data show CDR1 as GTSNPN and CDR2 as SVGIG (reference sequence). The trim removed 1 base at V and 12 bases at J, leaving 12 bases unmatched. CDR3 length: 16 residues. CDR3 protein: CAWSGAGTSGVRGQFF. The DNA of the CDR3 is TGTGCCTGGAGTGGAGCCGGGACTAGCGGGGTTAGGGGGCAGTTCTTC.

This clone was counted a few times. This rearrangement joins TRBV5-4 to TRBJ2-2, with a possible D match to TRBD1 (6 bases). Trimming left V 1 base short and J 6 bases short, with 10 bases between. In germline, CDR1 is SGHNT, CDR2 YYREEE (reference sequence). This CDR3 spans 14 amino acids. The CDR3 loop reads CASSLTGFSGELFF. The CDR3 DNA reads as TGTGCCAGCAGCTTGACAGGGTTTTCCGGGGAGCTGTTTTTT. The variable domain in full, completed from reference TRBV5-4 and TRBJ2-2, reads ETGVTQSPTHLIKTRGQQVTLRCSSQSGHNTVSWYQQALGQGPQFIFQYYREEENGRGNFPPRFSGLQFPNYSSELNVNALELDDSALYLCASSLTGFSGELFFGEGSRLTVL.

This clone was found a few times. The rearrangement links TRBV6-5 to TRBJ1-2; 7 positions match TRBD1. The trim removed 2 bases at V and 3 bases at J, leaving 3 bases unmatched. CDR1 and CDR2 from the germline V gene are MNHEY and SVGAGI. The CDR3 spans 14 residues. Written as DNA, the CDR3 is TGTGCCAGCAGTTACGACAGGGTCTACTATGGCTACACCTTC. Translating it yields CASSYDRVYYGYTF.